A selection of T cell receptor beta chains follows, all from one sample in a study of Ad26.COV2.S vaccination and SARS-CoV-2 variants. Method: immunoSEQ multiplex PCR; TCRdb's copy keeps in-frame clones and lacks some. The table shows some 520,000 clones, with around nine tenths occurring only once. This sample comprised peripheral blood, obtained in a trial of Ad26.COV2.S vaccine versus placebo. The receptors come from a person between 18 and 59 years old who received the Ad26.COV2.S COVID-19 vaccine or a placebo. The CDR3 runs from the conserved cysteine through the conserved F or W. The D gene is left open where the match is weak. Expanded clones are given a class, and other clones once, few, many or no size at all.

clone_size j_call d_call v_call cdr3_nt cdr3_aa
NA TRBJ1-2 NA TRBV5-1 TGCGCCAGCAGCTCACGACCACGAAACTATGGCTACACCTTC CASSSRPRNYGYTF
NA TRBJ1-2 TRBD1 TRBV27 TGTGCCAGCAGTTTATGGGGGACAGGTTATGGCTACACCTTC CASSLWGTGYGYTF
NA TRBJ2-7 NA TRBV28 TGTGCCAGCAGTTTAACAGGACTCCCCCTCAAGCAGTACTTC CASSLTGLPLKQYF
NA TRBJ1-1 NA TRBV4-3 TGCGCCAGCAGCCAAGATCTGCAGCCGAGGACGGAAGCTTTCTTT CASSQDLQPRTEAFF
NA TRBJ2-3 NA TRBV19 TGTGCCAGTAGTATGATCGGAGATACGCAGTATTTT CASSMIGDTQYF
NA TRBJ1-5 TRBD1 TRBV7-2 TGTGCCAGCAGCTCCGGACAGGGTTGGCAGCCCCAGCATTTT CASSSGQGWQPQHF
NA TRBJ1-1 TRBD1 TRBV5-1 TGCGCCAGCAGCTCCCGACAGGGGGTTGGTACTGAAGCTTTCTTT CASSSRQGVGTEAFF
NA TRBJ2-7 TRBD2 TRBV2 TGTGCCAGCAGCCTACTGAGCGGGAGCGCCGAGCAGTACTTC CASSLLSGSAEQYF
NA TRBJ2-7 NA TRBV9 TGTGCCAGCAGCGCGGACGGAGGAGCCGAGCAGTACTTC CASSADGGAEQYF
few TRBJ1-1 NA TRBV4-2 TGTGCCAGCAGCCAAGACGACAGATTTGAAGCTTTCTTT CASSQDDRFEAFF
few TRBJ2-7 NA TRBV3-1/TRBV3-2 TGTGCCAGCAGCAACGCAGTGGACGAGCAGTACTTC CASSNAVDEQYF
NA TRBJ1-5 NA TRBV5-6 TGTGCCAGCAGCCCGAGAACTAGCAATCAGCCCCAGCATTTT CASSPRTSNQPQHF
once TRBJ1-5 TRBD1 TRBV28 TGTGCCAGCAGTCCGTGGACAGGGCCAGGGAATCAGCCCCAGCATTTT CASSPWTGPGNQPQHF
NA TRBJ2-3 TRBD2 TRBV18 TGTGCCAGCTCATTCAAACTAGCGGGGCCCACAGATACGCAGTATTTT CASSFKLAGPTDTQYF
once TRBJ1-2 NA TRBV28 TGTGCCAGCAGCCAGGACAGTTCGGTCTATGGCTACACCTTC CASSQDSSVYGYTF
NA TRBJ1-1 TRBD1 TRBV7-2 TGTGCCAGCAGCTCTTTTACAGGGGGGGTCGCTGAAGCTTTCTTT CASSSFTGGVAEAFF
NA TRBJ2-2 TRBD2 TRBV30 TGTGCCTGGAGGGTTCGGGGGACTAGCGGCACCGGGGAGCTGTTTTTT CAWRVRGTSGTGELFF
NA TRBJ1-5 TRBD1 TRBV5-1 TGCGCCAGCAGTCCAGGGGGCCGTAGCAATCAGCCCCAGCATTTT CASSPGGRSNQPQHF
NA TRBJ2-3 NA TRBV29-1 TGCAGCGTTGGGGGAGGGAGGGGGGTCACAGATACGCAGTATTTT CSVGGGRGVTDTQYF